The clone carrying this TCR beta chain was found once. The data were taken from a study of blood T cell repertoires in COVID-19. Using immunoSEQ multiplex PCR, the repertoire was profiled, and TCRdb retains in-frame clones only, with some absent. The table has 200,000 to 250,000 clones, 84% seen once. The length of the CDR3 is 14 residues. Germline lookup yields CDR1 SGHVS and CDR2 FNYEAQ. J was trimmed by 0 bases and V by 8 bases; bases with no gene match: 4. The sample was peripheral blood. This TCR was recovered from a woman of 80 years or more with COVID-19, enrolled during active disease. The chain carries TRBV7-6 and TRBJ2-3; 8 nucleotides align to TRBD1. The CDR3 is CASLDRGSTDTQYF. The CDR3 coding sequence is TGTGCCAGCCTAGACAGGGGAAGCACAGATACGCAGTATTTT.